The 6 T cell receptor beta chains below all came from one sample that was sequenced in a study of T cell changes during pregnancy in multiple sclerosis. TCRdb's table, derived via immunoSEQ multiplex PCR, lists solely in-frame clones and lacks some. This table holds fewer than 75,000 clones, about 91% found once. Sequenced here: peripheral blood, sampled in the first trimester of pregnancy. These receptor sequences come from a female donor with multiple sclerosis, enrolled in a pregnancy study.

The chain recombines TRBV28 with TRBJ2-1; D unclear. The length of the CDR3 is 16 residues. Germline V gene data show CDR1 as MDHEN and CDR2 as SYDVKM. V was pared by 3 bases and J by 0 bases, with 12 bases between. The CDR3 sequence: CASSFVSPGSYNEQFF. The CDR3 nucleotides read TGTGCCAGCAGTTTCGTTTCCCCGGGCTCCTACAATGAGCAGTTCTTC.

V and J are TRBV4-2 and TRBJ2-5; D is possibly TRBD2 (5 bases). V was pared by 0 bases and J by 2 bases, with 13 bases between. Germline loops: CDR1 LGHNA, CDR2 YNFKEQ. The CDR3 sequence is 16 residues long. The DNA for the CDR3 is TGTGCCAGCAGCCAAGATTCGGGGTATGGGCAAGAGACCCAGTACTTC. This translates into CASSQDSGYGQETQYF.

The chain is built from TRBV2 and TRBJ2-3, with D unresolved. This CDR3 contains 15 residues. Germline CDR1 SNHLY, CDR2 FYNNEI. V was pared by 0 bases and J by 0 bases, with 7 bases between. The CDR3 nucleotides are TGTGCCAGCAGTGAAGCGGCTCGCAGCACAGATACGCAGTATTTT. It yields the protein CASSEAARSTDTQYF. The variable domain in full, completed from reference TRBV2 and TRBJ2-3, reads EPEVTQTPSHQVTQMGQEVILRCVPISNHLYFYWYRQILGQKVEFLVSFYNNEISEKSEIFDDQFSVERPDGSNFTLKIRSTKLEDSAMYFCASSEAARSTDTQYFGPGTRLTVL.

The rearrangement links TRBV29-1 to TRBJ2-1, with D hard to call. This CDR3 is 11 amino acids long. CDR1 SQVTM and CDR2 ANQGSEA come from the germline V gene. The germline V and J ends were trimmed by 4 bases and 9 bases, with 10 bases remaining between them. CDR3 amino acids: CSVGSPGEQFF. DNA of the CDR3: TGCAGCGTTGGGTCCCCAGGTGAGCAGTTCTTC.

V gene TRBV6-5 combines with J gene TRBJ1-2, with a weak D call TRBD1 (5 bases). This CDR3 contains 14 residues. CDR1 and CDR2 from the germline V gene are MNHEY and SVGAGI. Trimming removed 4 bases from V and 1 base from J, with 10 bases in between. Here the CDR3 DNA reads TGTGCCAGCAGTTCAACTCAGGGTAACTATGGCTACACCTTC. Protein sequence: CASSSTQGNYGYTF.

The V call is TRBV6-5, the J call TRBJ1-2; 8 bases align to TRBD1. The CDR3 sequence is 14 residues long. The ends lost 2 bases at V and 5 bases at J; junction bases unmatched: 4. The germline V gene has CDR1 MNHEY and CDR2 SVGAGI. Here the CDR3 DNA reads TGTGCCAGCAGTTACCAAAGGACAGGGTATGGCTACACCTTC. Amino acids: CASSYQRTGYGYTF.